Below, 23 T cell receptor beta chains from the same sample are listed, as sequenced in a study of T cells in Graves' hyperthyroidism and ophthalmopathy. Template material for amplifying TCR beta CDR3 regions consisted of RNA transcripts. The TCR CDR3 first-round RT-PCR relied on the HTBI primer set. One entry per CDR3 protein results from TCRdb running MiXCR on the multiplex PCR reads. The table has about 350,000 distinct CDR3 sequences, roughly 15% seen once. Source material: blood. All receptors derive from a woman in her sixties with Graves' ophthalmopathy.

This clonotype was found many times. V usage is TRBV20-1 and J usage is TRBJ2-3; no firm D call. V was shortened by 0 bases and J by 1 base, with 8 bases between the two germline ends. The germline CDR1 and CDR2 sequences are DFQATT and SNEGSKA (reference sequence). The CDR3 has 14 amino acids. CDR3 protein: CSARDPQGTDTQYF. CDR3 nucleotide sequence: TGCAGTGCTAGAGACCCCCAGGGCACAGATACGCAGTATTTT.

This rearrangement joins TRBV3-1 to TRBJ2-7, with D hard to call. The V gene's germline CDR1 is LGHDT and CDR2 YNNKEL (reference sequence). This CDR3 contains 12 residues. The V gene lost 3 bases and the J gene lost 2 bases, with 5 bases spanning the gap. In DNA form, the CDR3 reads TGTGCCAGCAGCCATGACCCCTACGAGCAGTACTTC. This codes for CASSHDPYEQYF.

At least ten counts were recorded for this clonotype. This sequence joins TRBV6-1 and TRBJ1-1, with TRBD1 matching 7 bases. The CDR3 consists of 16 residues. Per germline, CDR1 MNHNS and CDR2 SASEGT. The junction had 10 bases not matched to a gene; V was cut back by 6 bases and J by 0 bases. This CDR3 reads CASSPRTGVMNTEAFF. DNA for the CDR3: TGTGCCAGCAGCCCCCGAACAGGGGTGATGAACACTGAAGCTTTCTTT.

This clonotype has at least ten counts. J is TRBJ2-3 and V is TRBV7-2; TRBD2 is a possible D gene (6 bases). Trimming took off 6 bases at V and 2 bases at J, with 21 bases between the two ends. CDR3 length: 17 amino acids. Germline values: CDR1 SGHTA, CDR2 FQGNSA. This CDR3 reads CASSRGIGGRITDTQYF. In DNA form, the CDR3 reads TGTGCCAGCAGTCGTGGTATTGGGGGGAGGATCACAGATACGCAGTATTTT.

The sample holds many counts of this clonotype. This chain links TRBV20-1 with TRBJ1-2; D perhaps matches TRBD1 (6 bases). Germline assignment: CDR1 DFQATT and CDR2 SNEGSKA (reference sequence). This CDR3 is 10 amino acids long. With 5 bases removed from V and 7 bases from J, the gap between germline ends came to 8 bases. The CDR3 loop is CSAHRVGYTF. CDR3 coding DNA: TGCAGTGCTCACAGGGTTGGCTACACCTTC.

This clonotype has more than one count but fewer than ten. The chain is built from TRBV24-1 and TRBJ2-1; a possible D gene is TRBD1 (6 bases). The V end lost 3 bases, the J end lost 11 bases, and 19 bases lay between the germline ends. Germline assignment: CDR1 KGHDR and CDR2 SFDVKD. The CDR3 covers 15 residues. The CDR3 reads CATSDPRGTGMKQFF. The CDR3 bases are TGTGCCACCAGTGATCCAAGGGGGACGGGGATGAAGCAGTTCTTC.

This clonotype was seen many times. The rearrangement links TRBV12-3 or TRBV12-4 to TRBJ2-5; the D is unclear. Trimming cost V 6 bases and J 4 bases, with 15 bases left between them. CDR3 size: 14 residues. The DNA for the CDR3 is TGTGCCAGCAGCCTTGGGCCCTTCGGAGAGACCCAGTACTTC. Encoded protein: CASSLGPFGETQYF.

A single count supports this clonotype. This chain joins TRBV11-2 and TRBJ2-1, with 11 positions matching TRBD2. The junction had 7 bases not matched to a gene; V was cut back by 3 bases and J by 9 bases. The CDR3 length is 15 residues. The V gene's germline CDR1 is SGHAT and CDR2 FQNNGV. The CDR3 is CASSFGLAGGGEQFF. CDR3 sequence (DNA): TGTGCCAGCAGCTTCGGTCTAGCGGGGGGCGGTGAGCAGTTCTTC.

The sample holds a few counts of this clonotype. V gene TRBV2 combines with J gene TRBJ1-3, with 12 bases fitting TRBD1. V was pared by 6 bases and J by 2 bases, with 2 bases of the junction left unmatched. Germline lookup yields CDR1 SNHLY and CDR2 FYNNEI. The CDR3 contains 15 residues. The CDR3 nucleotides are TGTGCCAGCAGCCGGGACAGGGGGCCTGGAAACACCATATATTTT. This translates into CASSRDRGPGNTIYF.

This clonotype was counted ten times or more. The V and J genes are TRBV24-1 and TRBJ2-7; TRBD1 or TRBD2 may be the D gene (6 bases each). From germline, CDR1 is KGHDR and CDR2 SFDVKD. Deletions cut 3 bases from V and 6 bases from J, with 11 bases between. The CDR3 is 13 amino acids. CDR3 in DNA: TGTGCCACCAGTGATGTACAGGGAGGCGAGCAGTACTTC. The encoded protein is CATSDVQGGEQYF.

V is TRBV12-3 or TRBV12-4 and J is TRBJ1-1; D gene ambiguous. V lost 5 bases, J lost 0 bases, and 7 bases lay in between. The CDR3 is 13 amino acids. The CDR3 nucleotides read TGTGCCAGCAGTATTATAATGAACACTGAAGCTTTCTTT. This sequence encodes CASSIIMNTEAFF.

This clonotype was seen only a few times. The chain combines TRBV19 with TRBJ2-1, with 8 bases lining up with TRBD1. This CDR3 has 15 amino acids. V gave up 10 bases and J gave up 2 bases; unmatched junction bases: 10. The V gene's germline CDR1 is LNHDA and CDR2 SQIVND (reference sequence). CDR3 coding DNA: TGTGCCACAGATCCCGGGACAGGACCCTACAATGAGCAGTTCTTC. Translating it yields CATDPGTGPYNEQFF.

Concerning this clonotype itself: Likely a read error: the CDR3 ends without its conserved phenylalanine or tryptophan. The chain is built from TRBV28 and TRBJ1-1; 7 bases agree with TRBD1. With V trimmed by 4 bases and J by 1 base, 6 bases remained unmatched. The germline V gene encodes CDR1 MDHEN and CDR2 SYDVKM. The length of the CDR3 is 15 residues. CDR3 nucleotide sequence: TGTGCCAGCAGTTACCCACAGGGGTCGAACACTGAAGCTTTCCTT. Encoded protein: CASSYPQGSNTEAFL.

This clonotype was recorded at least ten times. The V and J genes are TRBV28 and TRBJ2-4; 7 bases match TRBD1. CDR1 is MDHEN and CDR2 is SYDVKM in the germline V gene. This CDR3 has 15 residues. V gave up 7 bases and J gave up 3 bases; unmatched junction bases: 9. CDR3 coding DNA: TGTGCCAGCACCCTACAGGGGATGGTCAAAAACATTCAGTACTTC. Translated: CASTLQGMVKNIQYF.

In its sample, this clonotype was seen many times. The chain combines TRBV12-3 or TRBV12-4 with TRBJ2-4, with D possibly TRBD1 on 6 matching bases. Between the trimmed V and J ends, which lost 7 bases and 3 bases, there was a span of 13 bases. The length of the CDR3 is 14 residues. CDR3 DNA sequence: TGTGCCAGCACCTTAACAGGGATCAAAAACATTCAGTACTTC. As protein: CASTLTGIKNIQYF.

At least ten counts were recorded for this clonotype. The chain joins TRBV7-2 to TRBJ1-2; no definite D call. This CDR3 region has 14 residues. The germline V gene has CDR1 SGHTA and CDR2 FQGNSA. V lost 5 bases to trimming and J lost 5 bases, with 15 bases between them. CDR3 sequence (DNA): TGTGCCAGCAGCCAAATGACAACCGGATATGGCTACACCTTC. Its protein is CASSQMTTGYGYTF.

This clonotype was counted many times. J is TRBJ1-5 and V is TRBV30; TRBD1 matches 9 bases. The CDR3 totals 14 residues. Germline V gene lookup returns CDR1 GTSNPN and CDR2 SVGIG (reference sequence). Losses at the gene ends were 1 base for V and 2 bases for J; bases not matched to a gene: 0. DNA of the CDR3: TGTGCCTGGAGTGGGACAGGGGGCAATCAGCCCCAGCATTTT. It yields the protein CAWSGTGGNQPQHF. The full variable domain, completed using reference TRBV30 and TRBJ1-5, is SQTIHQWPATLVQPVGSPLSLECTVEGTSNPNLYWYRQAAGRGLQLLFYSVGIGQISSEVPQNLSASRPQDRQFILSSKKLLLSDSGFYLCAWSGTGGNQPQHFGDGTRLSIL.

The sample holds many counts of this clonotype. This chain links TRBV9 with TRBJ2-5; 7 positions agree with TRBD2. The V segment lost 5 bases and the J segment 2 bases; nucleotides outside the gene matches: 9. CDR3 length: 15 amino acids. Germline values: CDR1 SGDLS, CDR2 YYNGEE. The CDR3 is CASSVAGVGQETQYF. The CDR3 region has the DNA TGTGCCAGCAGTGTGGCGGGAGTGGGGCAAGAGACCCAGTACTTC.

This clonotype showed up many times. V gene TRBV20-1 combines with J gene TRBJ2-3; TRBD2 matches at 7 bases. CDR1 DFQATT and CDR2 SNEGSKA come from the germline V gene (reference sequence). The CDR3 loop spans 15 amino acids. The trim removed 2 bases at V and 2 bases at J, leaving 7 bases unmatched. CDR3 protein: CSARSWGGNTDTQYF. For the CDR3, the DNA is TGCAGTGCTAGATCGTGGGGGGGTAACACAGATACGCAGTATTTT.

This clonotype was picked up many times. The chain combines TRBV20-1 with TRBJ2-5; TRBD2 agrees at 9 bases. Germline V lookup: CDR1 DFQATT, CDR2 SNEGSKA (reference sequence). V shed 1 base, J shed 5 bases, and the junction held 2 bases outside the gene matches. The CDR3 totals 13 residues. Here the CDR3 reads CSARAAGGETQYF. The CDR3 nucleotides are TGCAGTGCTAGAGCTGCGGGGGGGGAGACCCAGTACTTC.

This clonotype was observed at least ten times. The CDR3 is CAGRHPNTGELFF. CDR3 coding DNA: TGTGCCGGCCGACACCCGAACACCGGGGAGCTGTTTTTT. V is TRBV12-3 or TRBV12-4 and J is TRBJ2-2; no definite D call. V dropped 11 bases and J dropped 0 bases, with 10 bases sitting between them. The CDR3 runs 13 residues.

This clonotype was counted at least ten times. This chain connects TRBV5-4 to TRBJ2-7; 9 positions agree with TRBD2. The CDR3 has 14 amino acids. Germline loops: CDR1 SGHNT, CDR2 YYREEE (reference sequence). V trimming: 4 bases; J trimming: 3 bases; junction bases outside the gene matches: 5. CDR3 region: CASSTASGIYEQYF. The CDR3, as DNA: TGTGCCAGCAGCACGGCTAGCGGGATCTACGAGCAGTACTTC.

Ten or more counts support this clonotype. V and J are TRBV6-2 or TRBV6-3 and TRBJ2-7, with D unresolved. Germline loops: CDR1 MNHEY, CDR2 SVGEGT. V lost 4 bases to trimming and J lost 0 bases, with 13 bases between them. CDR3 length: 15 residues. In DNA, the CDR3 is TGTGCCAGCAGTTCCTTCGGGTCCAGCTCCTACGAGCAGTACTTC. This translates into CASSSFGSSSYEQYF.